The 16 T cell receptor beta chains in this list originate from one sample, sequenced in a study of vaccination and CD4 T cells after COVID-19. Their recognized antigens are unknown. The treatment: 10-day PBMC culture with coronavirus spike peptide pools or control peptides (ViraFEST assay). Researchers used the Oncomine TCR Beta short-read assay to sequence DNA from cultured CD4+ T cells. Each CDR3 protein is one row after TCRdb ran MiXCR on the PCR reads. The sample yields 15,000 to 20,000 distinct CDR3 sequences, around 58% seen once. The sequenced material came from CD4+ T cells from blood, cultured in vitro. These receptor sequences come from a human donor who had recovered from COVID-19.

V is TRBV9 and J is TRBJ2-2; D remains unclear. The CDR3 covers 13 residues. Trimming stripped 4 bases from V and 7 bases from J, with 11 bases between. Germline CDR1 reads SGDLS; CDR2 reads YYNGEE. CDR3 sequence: CASSSHPNGELFF. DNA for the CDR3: TGTGCCAGCAGCTCACATCCCAACGGGGAGCTGTTTTTT.

The CDR3 DNA sequence: TGTGCCAGCAGTTACCCGCCTCGAGGGCCTAGCTATGGCTACACCTTC. This gives the protein CASSYPPRGPSYGYTF. The rearrangement uses TRBV27 and TRBJ1-2; D remains ambiguous. Trimming removed 4 bases at V and 4 bases at J, with 19 bases between. The CDR3 consists of 16 residues. The germline V gene has CDR1 MNHEY and CDR2 SMNVEV (reference sequence).

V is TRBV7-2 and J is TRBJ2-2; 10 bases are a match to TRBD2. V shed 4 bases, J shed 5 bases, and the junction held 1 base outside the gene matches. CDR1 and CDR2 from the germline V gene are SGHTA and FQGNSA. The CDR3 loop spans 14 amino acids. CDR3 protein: CASSSTSGTGELFF. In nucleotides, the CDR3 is TGTGCCAGCAGCTCGACTAGCGGGACCGGGGAGCTGTTTTTT. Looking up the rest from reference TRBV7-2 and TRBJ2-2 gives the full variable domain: GAGVSQSPSNKVTEKGKDVELRCDPISGHTALYWYRQSLGQGLEFLIYFQGNSAPDKSGLPSDRFSAERTGGSVSTLTIQRTQQEDSAVYLCASSSTSGTGELFFGEGSRLTVL.

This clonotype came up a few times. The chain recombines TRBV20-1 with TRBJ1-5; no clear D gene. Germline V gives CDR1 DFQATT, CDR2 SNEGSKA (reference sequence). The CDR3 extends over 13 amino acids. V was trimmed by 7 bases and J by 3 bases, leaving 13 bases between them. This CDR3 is CSVPDRVNQPQHF. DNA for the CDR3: TGCAGTGTTCCAGATCGAGTCAATCAGCCCCAGCATTTT.

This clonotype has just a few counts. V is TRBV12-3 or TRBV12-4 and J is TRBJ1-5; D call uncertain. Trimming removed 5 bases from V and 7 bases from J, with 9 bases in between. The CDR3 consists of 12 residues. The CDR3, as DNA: TGTGCCAGCAGTCTTTGGAGCCAGCCCCAGCATTTT. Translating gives CASSLWSQPQHF.

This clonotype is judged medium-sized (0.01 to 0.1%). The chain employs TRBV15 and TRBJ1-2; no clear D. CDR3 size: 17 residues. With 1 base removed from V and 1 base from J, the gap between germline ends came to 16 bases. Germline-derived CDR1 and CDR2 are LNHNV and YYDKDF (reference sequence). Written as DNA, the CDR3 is TGTGCCACCAGCAGAGGAGGAAATCTGGCCCTTAACTATGGCTACACCTTC. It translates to CATSRGGNLALNYGYTF.

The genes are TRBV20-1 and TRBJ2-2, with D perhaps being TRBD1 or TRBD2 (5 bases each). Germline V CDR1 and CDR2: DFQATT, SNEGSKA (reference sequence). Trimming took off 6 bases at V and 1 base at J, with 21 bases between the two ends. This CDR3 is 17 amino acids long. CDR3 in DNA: TGCAGTGCCAAAAGGGGAGTAGCATCCTGGAACACCGGGGAGCTGTTTTTT. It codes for CSAKRGVASWNTGELFF.

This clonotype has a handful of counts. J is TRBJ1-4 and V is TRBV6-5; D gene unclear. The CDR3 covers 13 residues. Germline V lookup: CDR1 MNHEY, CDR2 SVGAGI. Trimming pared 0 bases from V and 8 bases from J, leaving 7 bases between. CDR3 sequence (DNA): TGTGCCAGCAGTTACTCCCGGGAGGAAAAACTGTTTTTT. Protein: CASSYSREEKLFF.

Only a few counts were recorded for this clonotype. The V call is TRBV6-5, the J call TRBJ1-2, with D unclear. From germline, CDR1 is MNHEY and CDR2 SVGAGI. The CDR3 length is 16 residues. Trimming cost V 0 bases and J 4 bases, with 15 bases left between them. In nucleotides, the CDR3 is TGTGCCAGCAGTTACTCGATAGGAGAAAGCTCCTATGGCTACACCTTC. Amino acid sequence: CASSYSIGESSYGYTF.

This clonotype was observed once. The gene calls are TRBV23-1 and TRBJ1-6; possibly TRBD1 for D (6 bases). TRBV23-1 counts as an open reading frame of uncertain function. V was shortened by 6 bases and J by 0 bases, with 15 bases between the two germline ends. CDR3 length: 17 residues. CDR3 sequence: CASSLKDSSSYNSPLHF. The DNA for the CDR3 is TGCGCCAGCAGCCTAAAGGACAGTAGCTCCTATAATTCACCCCTCCACTTT.

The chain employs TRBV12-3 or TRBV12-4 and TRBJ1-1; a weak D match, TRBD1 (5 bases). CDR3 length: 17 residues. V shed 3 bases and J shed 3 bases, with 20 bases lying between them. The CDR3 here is CASSFETAPGADTEAFF. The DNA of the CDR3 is TGTGCCAGCAGTTTTGAGACAGCCCCAGGAGCGGACACTGAAGCTTTCTTT.

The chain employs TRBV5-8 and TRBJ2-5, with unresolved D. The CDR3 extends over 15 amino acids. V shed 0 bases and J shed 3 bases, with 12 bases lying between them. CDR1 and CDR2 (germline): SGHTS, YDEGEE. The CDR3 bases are TGTGCCAGCAGCTTGGGTCAGGTTCTAGAAGAGACCCAGTACTTC. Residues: CASSLGQVLEETQYF. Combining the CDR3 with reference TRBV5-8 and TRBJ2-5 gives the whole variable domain EAGVTQSPTHLIKTRGQQATLRCSPISGHTSVYWYQQALGLGLQFLLWYDEGEERNRGNFPPRFSGRQFPNYSSELNVNALELEDSALYLCASSLGQVLEETQYFGPGTRLLVL.

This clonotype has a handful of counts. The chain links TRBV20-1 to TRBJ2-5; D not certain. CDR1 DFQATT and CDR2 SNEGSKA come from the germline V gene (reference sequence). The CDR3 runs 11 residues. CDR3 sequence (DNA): TGCAGCCTAAGCGATAGGGAGACCCAGTACTTC. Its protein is CSLSDRETQYF.

CDR3: CSASDGQGIGYEQYF. CDR3 DNA: TGCAGTGCTAGCGATGGACAGGGCATTGGCTACGAGCAGTACTTC. J is TRBJ2-7 and V is TRBV20-1; TRBD1 aligns across 8 bases. V shed 3 bases, J shed 3 bases, and the junction held 10 bases outside the gene matches. CDR1 is DFQATT, CDR2 SNEGSKA, per germline (reference sequence). This CDR3 has 15 amino acids.

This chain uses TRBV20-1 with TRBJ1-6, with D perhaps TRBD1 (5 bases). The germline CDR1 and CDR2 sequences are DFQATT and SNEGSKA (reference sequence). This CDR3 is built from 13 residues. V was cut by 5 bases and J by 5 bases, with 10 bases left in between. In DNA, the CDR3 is TGCAGTGCTGCACAAGGGGATAATTCACCCCTCCACTTT. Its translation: CSAAQGDNSPLHF.

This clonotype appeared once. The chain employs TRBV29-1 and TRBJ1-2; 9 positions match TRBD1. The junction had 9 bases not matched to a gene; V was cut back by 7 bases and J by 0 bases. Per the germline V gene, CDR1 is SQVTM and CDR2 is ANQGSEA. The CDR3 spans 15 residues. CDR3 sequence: CSGGGTGLPNYGYTF. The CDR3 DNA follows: TGCAGCGGGGGGGGGACAGGGCTCCCTAACTATGGCTACACCTTC.